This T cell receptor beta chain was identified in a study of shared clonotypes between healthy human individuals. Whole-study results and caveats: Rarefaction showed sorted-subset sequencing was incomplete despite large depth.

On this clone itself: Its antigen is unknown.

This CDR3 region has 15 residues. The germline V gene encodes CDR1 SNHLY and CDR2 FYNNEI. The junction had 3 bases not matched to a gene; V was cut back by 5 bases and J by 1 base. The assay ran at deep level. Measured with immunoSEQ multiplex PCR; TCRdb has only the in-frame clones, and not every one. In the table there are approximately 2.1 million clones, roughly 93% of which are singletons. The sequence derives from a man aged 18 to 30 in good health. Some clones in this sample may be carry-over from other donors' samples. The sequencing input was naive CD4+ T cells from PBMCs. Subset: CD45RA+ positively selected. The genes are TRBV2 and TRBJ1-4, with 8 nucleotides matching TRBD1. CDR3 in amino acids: CASSFTGGTNEKLFF. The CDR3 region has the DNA TGTGCCAGCAGTTTTACAGGGGGAACTAATGAAAAACTGTTTTTT. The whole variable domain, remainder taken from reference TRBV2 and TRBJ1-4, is EPEVTQTPSHQVTQMGQEVILRCVPISNHLYFYWYRQILGQKVEFLVSFYNNEISEKSEIFDDQFSVERPDGSNFTLKIRSTKLEDSAMYFCASSFTGGTNEKLFFGSGTQLSVL.